Following are 23 T cell receptor beta chains from one sample sequenced in a study of blood T cell repertoires in COVID-19 (dated by TCRdb to between 2020 and 2021). Libraries were prepared through the immunoSEQ multiplex PCR assay. TCRdb retrieved this table from immuneACCESS and kept in-frame rearrangements only. Not all clones are present; in checked studies, unresolved V genes account for under half, and no reason is known for the remainder. The sample table lists about 200,000 clones, roughly nine tenths of them with a count of one. Of the sample, 2.2% falls within the top ten clones. Source material: peripheral blood. The origin of the receptors is a woman in her forties or fifties with acute or convalescent COVID-19.

This chain connects TRBV7-9 to TRBJ2-7; perhaps TRBD2 as D (6 bases). The CDR3 sequence is 13 residues long. Germline V gene lookup returns CDR1 SEHNR and CDR2 FQNEAQ (reference sequence). V lost 1 base, J lost 2 bases, and 6 bases lay in between. CDR3 sequence (DNA): TGTGCCAGCAGCTTAGGACTAGCCTACGAGCAGTACTTC. Translation gives CASSLGLAYEQYF.

The chain carries TRBV4-3 and TRBJ2-3; TRBD1 matches 8 bases. V lost 3 bases, J lost 0 bases, and 5 bases stayed unmatched. CDR3 length equals 16 residues. CDR1 is LGHNA, CDR2 YSLEER, per germline. The chain's CDR3 is CASSQDRDRSTDTQYF. In nucleotides, the CDR3 is TGCGCCAGCAGCCAGGACCGGGACAGGAGCACAGATACGCAGTATTTT.

The chain carries TRBV5-4 and TRBJ1-2, with 8 bases that match TRBD1. V lost 4 bases and J lost 1; bases outside the gene matches: 3. CDR1 is SGHNT and CDR2 is YYREEE in the germline V gene (reference sequence). The length of the CDR3 is 14 residues. CDR3 protein: CASSPGQVNYGYTF. The CDR3 nucleotides are TGTGCCAGCAGCCCGGGACAGGTTAACTATGGCTACACCTTC.

V gene TRBV6-5 combines with J gene TRBJ1-2; tentative D call: TRBD1 (6 bases). V was pared by 6 bases and J by 4 bases, with 9 bases between. Germline V gene data show CDR1 as MNHEY and CDR2 as SVGAGI. CDR3 length: 12 residues. The DNA for the CDR3 is TGTGCCAGCAGCGTGGACAGCTATGGCTACACCTTC. Protein: CASSVDSYGYTF.

The chain couples TRBV10-3 to TRBJ2-1; TRBD2 matches 12 bases. The germline V gene encodes CDR1 ENHRY and CDR2 SYGVKD. This CDR3 comprises 13 residues. With 10 bases clipped from V and 6 bases from J, the junction kept 4 bases outside the gene matches. CDR3 bases: TGTGCCACCCTAGCGGGGGGGGGCAATGAGCAGTTCTTC. This encodes CATLAGGGNEQFF.

This clone appeared a single time. The chain couples TRBV6-6 to TRBJ1-1; TRBD1 matches at 7 bases. V trimming: 6 bases; J trimming: 1 base; junction bases outside the gene matches: 8. CDR1 is MNHNY, CDR2 SVGAGI, per germline (reference sequence). The CDR3 is 15 residues long. CDR3 sequence: CASRFTGAGNTEAFF. The CDR3 nucleotides are TGTGCCAGCAGGTTTACAGGGGCAGGGAACACTGAAGCTTTCTTT.

The V call is TRBV5-1, the J call TRBJ2-1; D is possibly TRBD2 (6 bases). Trimming pared 3 bases from V and 4 bases from J, leaving 14 bases between. Germline CDR1 is SGHRS and CDR2 is YFSETQ. The CDR3 extends over 15 amino acids. The CDR3 loop reads CASSSRSREYNEQFF. CDR3 coding DNA: TGCGCCAGCAGCTCTCGGTCGCGGGAATACAATGAGCAGTTCTTC. Full variable domain (rest looked up from reference TRBV5-1 and TRBJ2-1): KAGVTQTPRYLIKTRGQQVTLSCSPISGHRSVSWYQQTPGQGLQFLFEYFSETQRNKGNFPGRFSGRQFSNSRSEMNVSTLELGDSALYLCASSSRSREYNEQFFGPGTRLTVL.

V usage is TRBV5-1 and J usage is TRBJ2-3; a weak D match, TRBD2 (6 bases). The CDR3 length is 16 residues. The germline gives CDR1 SGHRS, CDR2 YFSETQ. Trimming pared 3 bases from V and 2 bases from J, leaving 16 bases between. CDR3 protein: CASSSTMGGDTDTQYF. The CDR3 bases are TGCGCCAGCAGCTCGACGATGGGAGGAGACACAGATACGCAGTATTTT.

The gene calls are TRBV19 and TRBJ1-1; D is perhaps TRBD1 (6 bases). The CDR3 extends over 14 amino acids. The germline CDR1 and CDR2 sequences are LNHDA and SQIVND (reference sequence). Trimming shortened V by 5 bases and J by 0 bases, and 10 bases separated the two germline ends. The CDR3 DNA reads TGTGCCAGTAGTCGGGACATTATGAACACTGAAGCTTTCTTT. Protein product: CASSRDIMNTEAFF.

The gene calls are TRBV6-6 and TRBJ2-7; 15 nucleotides match TRBD2. Germline loops: CDR1 MNHNY, CDR2 SVGAGI (reference sequence). The CDR3 length is 15 residues. V lost 6 bases and J lost 5; bases outside the gene matches: 5. As DNA, the CDR3 is TGTGCCAGCAGGGGGACTAGCGGGGGGACACACGAGCAGTACTTC. Its translation: CASRGTSGGTHEQYF.

The rearrangement joins TRBV7-8 to TRBJ2-3; 15 bases map to TRBD2. Trimming cost V 2 bases and J 5 bases; bases outside gene matches: 17. In germline, CDR1 is SGHVS, CDR2 FQNEAQ. This CDR3 spans 21 amino acids. The CDR3 region is CASSLPWTSGGARLDGDTQYF. CDR3 coding DNA: TGTGCCAGCAGCTTACCCTGGACTAGCGGGGGGGCTCGGTTGGACGGAGATACGCAGTATTTT.

CDR3 sequence reads: CAWSVQGNSPLHF. The CDR3 nucleotides read TGTGCCTGGAGTGTACAGGGGAATTCACCCCTCCACTTT. V is TRBV30 and J is TRBJ1-6; TRBD1 aligns across 7 bases. The CDR3 spans 13 residues. Germline trimming cut 0 bases from V and 7 bases from J; bases unmatched to any gene: 0. CDR1 and CDR2 from the germline V gene are GTSNPN and SVGIG (reference sequence).

The chain employs TRBV7-2 and TRBJ2-2; 10 bases fit TRBD1. V dropped 6 bases and J dropped 4; count of bases not matched to a gene: 5. This CDR3 contains 15 residues. CDR1 SGHTA and CDR2 FQGNSA come from the germline V gene. The CDR3 is CASRSGQGSTGELFF. DNA for the CDR3: TGTGCCAGCAGATCGGGACAGGGGAGCACCGGGGAGCTGTTTTTT.

V usage is TRBV5-1 and J usage is TRBJ2-1; 10 positions agree with TRBD2. The trim removed 6 bases at V and 8 bases at J, leaving 11 bases unmatched. This CDR3 region has 15 residues. The germline CDR1 and CDR2 sequences are SGHRS and YFSETQ. As DNA, the CDR3 is TGCGCCAGCACCTATCAGCGGGGGGGCTGGGATGAGCAGTTCTTC. It codes for CASTYQRGGWDEQFF.

The gene calls are TRBV19 and TRBJ1-6; D may be TRBD1 (5 bases). The germline V gene has CDR1 LNHDA and CDR2 SQIVND (reference sequence). With 3 bases removed from V and 10 bases from J, the gap between germline ends came to 16 bases. The CDR3 extends over 15 amino acids. DNA of the CDR3: TGTGCCAGTAGTATGACGGCAGGGTTCGGCTCACCCCTCCACTTT. It yields the protein CASSMTAGFGSPLHF.

V gene TRBV10-3 combines with J gene TRBJ1-5; TRBD1 matches at 7 bases. This CDR3 is 14 amino acids long. Germline loops: CDR1 ENHRY, CDR2 SYGVKD. J gave up 5 bases and V 4 bases, and 5 bases lay outside the gene matches. The CDR3 reads CAISVQGVDQPQHF. CDR3 sequence (DNA): TGTGCCATCAGTGTCCAGGGGGTGGATCAGCCCCAGCATTTT.

This chain links TRBV7-2 with TRBJ1-2; D ambiguous. The CDR3 contains 15 residues. Germline V gene data show CDR1 as SGHTA and CDR2 as FQGNSA. Trimming cost V 4 bases and J 4 bases, with 16 bases left between them. The CDR3 nucleotides read TGTGCCAGCAGCTCCCCCGGTGGAGCCTTCTATGGCTACACCTTC. This gives the protein CASSSPGGAFYGYTF.

This clone appeared a single time. A read error may be the cause here, since a much bigger clone is one base away. This specimen includes other DNA sequences encoding the same CDR3. The CDR3 DNA sequence: TGTGCCAGTAGTATCGGGCAGGGGCTTAACTATGGCTACACCTTC. Its translation: CASSIGQGLNYGYTF. V and J are TRBV19 and TRBJ1-2, with D possibly TRBD1 on 6 matching bases. The CDR3 contains 15 residues. Per germline, CDR1 LNHDA and CDR2 SQIVND (reference sequence). V lost 3 bases and J 1 base, leaving 12 bases between the germline ends.

CDR3 loop: CASSSNSNQPQHF. The DNA for the CDR3 is TGTGCCAGCAGCTCCAATAGCAATCAGCCCCAGCATTTT. The chain has TRBV7-2 and TRBJ1-5, with no clear D. V was pared by 4 bases and J by 0 bases, with 4 bases between. The CDR3 sequence is 13 residues long. The germline gives CDR1 SGHTA, CDR2 FQGNSA.

This chain joins TRBV19 and TRBJ1-2; 7 bases fit TRBD1. Trimming removed 3 bases from V and 8 bases from J; junction bases left unmatched: 6. Germline CDR1 LNHDA, CDR2 SQIVND (reference sequence). The CDR3 length is 13 residues. CDR3 amino acids: CASSIDRVGGYTF. CDR3 sequence (DNA): TGTGCCAGTAGTATTGACAGGGTGGGCGGCTACACCTTC.

The gene calls are TRBV7-2 and TRBJ2-1, with 7 bases that match TRBD1. CDR3 length: 13 residues. Germline V gene lookup returns CDR1 SGHTA and CDR2 FQGNSA. V was clipped by 5 bases and J by 10 bases; unmatched bases: 8. CDR3 nucleotides: TGTGCCAGCAGCATGAGACAGGGACACGAGCAGTTCTTC. Its translation: CASSMRQGHEQFF.

The chain has TRBV24-1 and TRBJ2-1, with a possible D match to TRBD1 (5 bases). Per germline, CDR1 KGHDR and CDR2 SFDVKD. Trimming removed 0 bases at V and 7 bases at J, with 15 bases between. The CDR3 totals 16 residues. The CDR3 reads CATSDLRAGMLNEQFF. Written as DNA, the CDR3 is TGTGCCACCAGTGATTTGAGGGCAGGGATGTTGAATGAGCAGTTCTTC.

This chain connects TRBV7-8 to TRBJ2-7; D not certain. CDR3 length: 12 residues. V was trimmed by 5 bases and J by 2 bases, leaving 7 bases between them. Germline V CDR1 and CDR2: SGHVS, FQNEAQ. The CDR3 region has the DNA TGTGCCAGCAGCCCACAGCCCTACGAGCAGTACTTC. Its translation is CASSPQPYEQYF.